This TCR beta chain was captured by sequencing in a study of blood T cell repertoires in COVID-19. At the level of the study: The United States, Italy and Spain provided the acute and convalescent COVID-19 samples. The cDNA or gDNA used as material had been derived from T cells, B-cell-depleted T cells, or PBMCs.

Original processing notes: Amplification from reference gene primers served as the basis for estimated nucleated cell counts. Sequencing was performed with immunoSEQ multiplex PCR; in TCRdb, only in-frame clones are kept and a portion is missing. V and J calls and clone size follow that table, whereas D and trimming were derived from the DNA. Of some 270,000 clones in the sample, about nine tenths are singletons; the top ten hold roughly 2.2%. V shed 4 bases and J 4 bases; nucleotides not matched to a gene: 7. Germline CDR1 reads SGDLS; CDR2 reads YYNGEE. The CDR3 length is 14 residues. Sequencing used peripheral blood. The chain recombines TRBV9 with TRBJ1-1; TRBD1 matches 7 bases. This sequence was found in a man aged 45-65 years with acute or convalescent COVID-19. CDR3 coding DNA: TGTGCCAGCAGCAGTCGACAGGGCCCCACTGAAGCTTTCTTT. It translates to CASSSRQGPTEAFF.